The present T cell receptor beta chain was sequenced within a study of shared clonotypes between healthy human individuals. Study-level background: Donors had three CD4 naive, three CD4 memory, two CD8 naive and one CD8 memory plate apiece.

In the original analysis: Junction-only sequences produced by ImmunoSEQ had no quality scores, so filtering differed. Clones were sequenced by immunoSEQ multiplex PCR, and TCRdb holds only the in-frame ones, with some missing. That table furnishes V, J and clone size, whereas the DNA furnished D and trimming. Altogether around 1.1 million clones are present, 60% to 85% being singletons, with the ten largest covering almost 0.9%. A word on this clone: Other nucleotide sequences in the sample specify the same CDR3.

Germline V lookup: CDR1 LNHDA, CDR2 SQIVND (reference sequence). This CDR3 is built from 13 residues. V was pared by 3 bases and J by 1 base, with 6 bases between. The clonotype was recovered from a young man in good health. Some clones in this sample may be carry-over from other donors' samples. Sequencing was done on a sample of memory CD4+ T cells from PBMCs. Subset described: CD45RA-negative fraction. The chain uses TRBV19 and TRBJ1-1; unclear D gene. CDR3 sequence (DNA): TGTGCCAGTAGTATTTGGGGGAACACTGAAGCTTTCTTT. It translates to CASSIWGNTEAFF.